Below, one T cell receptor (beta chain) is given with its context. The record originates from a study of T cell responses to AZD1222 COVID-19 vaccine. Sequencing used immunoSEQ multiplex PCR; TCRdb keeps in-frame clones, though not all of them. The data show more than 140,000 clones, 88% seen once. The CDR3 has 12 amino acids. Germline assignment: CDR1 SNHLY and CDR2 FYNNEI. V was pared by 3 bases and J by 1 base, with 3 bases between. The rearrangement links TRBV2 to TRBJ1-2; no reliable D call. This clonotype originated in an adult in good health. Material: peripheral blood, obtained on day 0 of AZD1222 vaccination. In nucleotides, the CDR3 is TGTGCCAGCAGTGACAATAACTATGGCTACACCTTC. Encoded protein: CASSDNNYGYTF.